This is a list of T cell receptor beta chains from one sample in a study of a mutant IDH1 vaccine in newly diagnosed glioma. Sequencing was performed with immunoSEQ multiplex PCR; in TCRdb, only in-frame clones are kept and a portion is missing. The sample shows about 41,000 clones, approximately 90% of them seen only once. These TCRs' antigens remain unknown. The source was PBMCs, collected from a glioma patient whose treatment included an IDH1 peptide vaccine. The receptors here all came from a man aged 35 to 55 with glioma. CDR3s include the opening cysteine and the closing phenylalanine or tryptophan. Fields, in order: clone size, CDR3 length, D gene, V gene, J gene, CDR3 DNA, CDR3 protein. The D gene is left open where the match is weak. Clone size appears in some rows only: once, few, many, or a class for an expanded clone.

clone size: once; CDR3 length: 15; D gene: NA; V gene: TRBV6-1; J gene: TRBJ1-2; CDR3 DNA: TGTGCCAGCAGTGAAACCTCTACCGTCAGGGCTGGCTACACCTTC; CDR3 protein: CASSETSTVRAGYTF
clone size: NA; CDR3 length: 13; D gene: TRBD1; V gene: TRBV5-1; J gene: TRBJ2-3; CDR3 DNA: TGCGCCAGCAGCCCAGACAGGGCAGATACGCAGTATTTT; CDR3 protein: CASSPDRADTQYF
clone size: NA; CDR3 length: 13; D gene: NA; V gene: TRBV9; J gene: TRBJ1-1; CDR3 DNA: TGTGCCAGCAGCGTAGGGGTCTACACTGAAGCTTTCTTT; CDR3 protein: CASSVGVYTEAFF
clone size: NA; CDR3 length: 17; D gene: TRBD2; V gene: TRBV15; J gene: TRBJ2-3; CDR3 DNA: TGTGCCACCAGCAGACTACTACTAGCGGATGGCACAGATACGCAGTATTTT; CDR3 protein: CATSRLLLADGTDTQYF
clone size: NA; CDR3 length: 15; D gene: NA; V gene: TRBV6-5; J gene: TRBJ1-5; CDR3 DNA: TGTGCCAGCAGTTACTCGAAGAATAGCAATCAGCCCCAGCATTTT; CDR3 protein: CASSYSKNSNQPQHF
clone size: NA; CDR3 length: 15; D gene: TRBD1; V gene: TRBV7-2; J gene: TRBJ1-3; CDR3 DNA: TGTGCCAGCAGCTTAGCTGGGACAGAGGGAAACACCATATATTTT; CDR3 protein: CASSLAGTEGNTIYF
clone size: NA; CDR3 length: 15; D gene: NA; V gene: TRBV30; J gene: TRBJ1-4; CDR3 DNA: TGTGCCTGGAGTGTACTTTCAGGGCCCCGTGAAAAACTGTTTTTT; CDR3 protein: CAWSVLSGPREKLFF
clone size: NA; CDR3 length: 13; D gene: NA; V gene: TRBV11-3; J gene: TRBJ2-3; CDR3 DNA: TGTGCCAGCAGCATCGACTTCACAGATACGCAGTATTTT; CDR3 protein: CASSIDFTDTQYF
clone size: NA; CDR3 length: 14; D gene: TRBD1; V gene: TRBV15; J gene: TRBJ2-7; CDR3 DNA: TGTGCCACCAGCCACAGGGGGAGCTCCTACGAGCAGTACTTC; CDR3 protein: CATSHRGSSYEQYF
clone size: NA; CDR3 length: 13; D gene: NA; V gene: TRBV18; J gene: TRBJ1-1; CDR3 DNA: TGTGCCAGCTCACCCGCCCCGGGCACTGAAGCTTTCTTT; CDR3 protein: CASSPAPGTEAFF
clone size: few; CDR3 length: 13; D gene: TRBD2; V gene: TRBV29-1; J gene: TRBJ2-7; CDR3 DNA: TGCAGCGGGGCCGAGCGGGAGAACCACGAGCAGTACTTC; CDR3 protein: CSGAERENHEQYF
clone size: NA; CDR3 length: 14; D gene: NA; V gene: TRBV6-1; J gene: TRBJ2-2; CDR3 DNA: TGTGCCAGCAGTGAAGGCCCGAACACCGGGGAGCTGTTTTTT; CDR3 protein: CASSEGPNTGELFF
clone size: NA; CDR3 length: 15; D gene: TRBD1; V gene: TRBV2; J gene: TRBJ1-2; CDR3 DNA: TGTGCCACAAACAGACAGGGGATGCTCCGAGGGGGCTACACCTTC; CDR3 protein: CATNRQGMLRGGYTF
clone size: NA; CDR3 length: 13; D gene: TRBD1; V gene: TRBV28; J gene: TRBJ1-1; CDR3 DNA: TGTGCCAGCAACGTCGACAGGGTTGGTGAAGCTTTCTTT; CDR3 protein: CASNVDRVGEAFF
clone size: NA; CDR3 length: 14; D gene: TRBD2; V gene: TRBV4-2; J gene: TRBJ2-7; CDR3 DNA: TGTGCCAGCAGCCAAGGACTAGCGGGTGACGAGCAGTACTTC; CDR3 protein: CASSQGLAGDEQYF
clone size: NA; CDR3 length: 15; D gene: TRBD2; V gene: TRBV7-9; J gene: TRBJ2-2; CDR3 DNA: TGTGCCAGCAGCTTAATGCGGGGGGCGAACGGGGAGCTGTTTTTT; CDR3 protein: CASSLMRGANGELFF
clone size: NA; CDR3 length: 17; D gene: NA; V gene: TRBV9; J gene: TRBJ2-3; CDR3 DNA: TGTGCCAGCAGCCTTCTGGGGGCTAGCTTTAGCACAGATACGCAGTATTTT; CDR3 protein: CASSLLGASFSTDTQYF
clone size: once; CDR3 length: 15; D gene: TRBD2; V gene: TRBV5-1; J gene: TRBJ2-3; CDR3 DNA: TGCGCCAGCAGCTTGGAGGCCCCACCGGGAGGTACGCAGTATTTT; CDR3 protein: CASSLEAPPGGTQYF
clone size: once; CDR3 length: 17; D gene: TRBD1; V gene: TRBV4-3; J gene: TRBJ2-4; CDR3 DNA: TGCGCCAGCAGCCAAGATCGCACGGGACAGGGAAGGAACATTCAGTACTTC; CDR3 protein: CASSQDRTGQGRNIQYF
clone size: few; CDR3 length: 15; D gene: NA; V gene: TRBV4-3; J gene: TRBJ2-1; CDR3 DNA: TGCGCCAGCAGCCAAGAGACCGTATCTCTCCGGGAGCAGTTCTTC; CDR3 protein: CASSQETVSLREQFF